This is a list of T cell receptor beta chains from one sample in a study of T-cell memory formation after mild COVID-19. MiXCR, applied by TCRdb to the 5' RACE reads, yields one record per CDR3 protein. The repertoire holds approximately 260,000 distinct CDR3 sequences, with around 15% as singletons. Sequencing used PBMCs or a T cell subset sorted from them (not recorded which). The receptors here all came from a man younger than 35 who had mild COVID-19 (a few samples of this study predate the infection). Cell type and time point are not known. The CDR3 runs from the conserved cysteine through the conserved F or W. Fields, in order: J gene, V gene, D gene, clone size, CDR3 DNA, CDR3 protein. The D gene is left open where the match is weak. Size is stated for part of the rows, as once, few or many counts, or as a class when the clone is expanded.

J gene: TRBJ1-2
V gene: TRBV7-2
D gene: NA
clone size: few
CDR3 DNA: TGTGCCAGCAGCTTAGCGGGGAAAAGCTACACCTTC
CDR3 protein: CASSLAGKSYTF

J gene: TRBJ2-1
V gene: TRBV5-1
D gene: NA
clone size: many
CDR3 DNA: TGCGCCAGCAGCTTACAGGGCTCCTACAATGAGCAGTTCTTC
CDR3 protein: CASSLQGSYNEQFF

J gene: TRBJ1-3
V gene: TRBV7-2
D gene: NA
clone size: NA
CDR3 DNA: TGTGCCAGCAGCTTACAGGGTGGCTCTGGAAACACCATATATTTT
CDR3 protein: CASSLQGGSGNTIYF

J gene: TRBJ2-5
V gene: TRBV5-6
D gene: NA
clone size: NA
CDR3 DNA: TGTGCCAGCAGCCCGCCCCAGGGGCAAGAGACCCAGTACTTC
CDR3 protein: CASSPPQGQETQYF

J gene: TRBJ1-2
V gene: TRBV5-6
D gene: NA
clone size: few
CDR3 DNA: TGTGCCAGCAGCTTGCCCGACTATGGCTACACCTTC
CDR3 protein: CASSLPDYGYTF

J gene: TRBJ2-3
V gene: TRBV4-2
D gene: TRBD1
clone size: few
CDR3 DNA: TGTGCCAGCAGCCACAGGGGGGATACGCAGTATTTT
CDR3 protein: CASSHRGDTQYF

J gene: TRBJ1-2
V gene: TRBV9
D gene: NA
clone size: many
CDR3 DNA: TGTGCCAGCAGCGTTACAATACAGGACTATGGCTACACCTTC
CDR3 protein: CASSVTIQDYGYTF

J gene: TRBJ1-2
V gene: TRBV6-5
D gene: NA
clone size: NA
CDR3 DNA: TGTGCCAGCAGCTCCCCGGTGCCGGGGCGCGACTATGGCTACACCTTC
CDR3 protein: CASSSPVPGRDYGYTF

J gene: TRBJ1-1
V gene: TRBV7-2
D gene: NA
clone size: NA
CDR3 DNA: TGTGCCAGCAGCCTGGGGCGGGGGAGGAACACTGAAGCTTTCTTT
CDR3 protein: CASSLGRGRNTEAFF

J gene: TRBJ2-3
V gene: TRBV7-2
D gene: TRBD2
clone size: few
CDR3 DNA: TGTGCCAGCAGCTTAGTAGCTAGCGGGGGCCCGGACACAGATACGCAGTATTTT
CDR3 protein: CASSLVASGGPDTDTQYF

J gene: TRBJ1-4
V gene: TRBV7-2
D gene: TRBD1
clone size: NA
CDR3 DNA: TGTGCCAGCAGCTCCAAGCCTAGACAGGGGAGGCAAGAAAAACTGTTTTTT
CDR3 protein: CASSSKPRQGRQEKLFF